The next 26 T cell receptor beta chains were all read from a single sample in a study of PD-L1 blockade in urothelial cancer. Clones were read by immunoSEQ multiplex PCR, and TCRdb kept only the in-frame ones, dropping some. The sample has tens of thousands of clones, 91% seen once; the top ten hold about 7.3%. Indicated time point: peripheral blood 6 weeks after treatment start. Sequenced material: PBMCs, taken around atezolizumab (anti-PD-L1) treatment. These receptors were taken from a man aged 65-85 years with urothelial cancer.

The chain employs TRBV19 and TRBJ1-1; D perhaps matches TRBD1 (5 bases). There are 14 residues in the CDR3. Between the trimmed V and J ends, which lost 3 bases and 4 bases, there was a span of 12 bases. In germline, CDR1 is LNHDA, CDR2 SQIVND (reference sequence). The CDR3 nucleotides read TGTGCCAGTAGTATGGGGGGAGGGATCACTGAAGCTTTCTTT. Translating gives CASSMGGGITEAFF.

V usage is TRBV2 and J usage is TRBJ2-1; D might be TRBD1 (5 bases). Germline V gene sequence: CDR1 SNHLY, CDR2 FYNNEI. This CDR3 has 13 residues. V lost 7 bases and J lost 10, with 17 bases in between. This CDR3 reads CASTRQNPGEQFF. CDR3 nucleotide sequence: TGTGCCAGCACCCGACAGAACCCCGGGGAGCAGTTCTTC.

This clone was seen once. This sequence joins TRBV6-6 and TRBJ2-2, with D possibly TRBD2 on 5 matching bases. V was cut by 2 bases and J by 4 bases, with 8 bases left in between. This CDR3 has 14 amino acids. Per the germline V gene, CDR1 is MNHNY and CDR2 is SVGAGI (reference sequence). As DNA, the CDR3 is TGTGCCAGCAGTTACACCGGGGTCACCGGGGAGCTGTTTTTT. Protein product: CASSYTGVTGELFF.

This chain links TRBV5-4 with TRBJ2-1; D unclear. The CDR3 spans 12 residues. Germline CDR1 SGHNT, CDR2 YYREEE (reference sequence). Trimming took 0 bases from V and 10 from J, leaving 8 bases between them. This CDR3 is CASSLVAEEQFF. In DNA, the CDR3 is TGTGCCAGCAGCTTGGTAGCTGAGGAGCAGTTCTTC.

The chain is built from TRBV9 and TRBJ2-7, with 9 bases lining up with TRBD2. The CDR3 loop spans 15 amino acids. The junction had 4 bases not matched to a gene; V was cut back by 0 bases and J by 3 bases. The V gene's germline CDR1 is SGDLS and CDR2 YYNGEE. The CDR3 sequence is CASSVGNSGGYEQYF. The CDR3 bases are TGTGCCAGCAGCGTAGGAAATAGCGGGGGCTACGAGCAGTACTTC.

The V gene is TRBV27, the J gene TRBJ2-7; 9 nucleotides match TRBD1. There are 14 residues in the CDR3. The junction had 5 bases not matched to a gene; V was cut back by 5 bases and J by 3 bases. CDR1 is MNHEY and CDR2 is SMNVEV in the germline V gene (reference sequence). The CDR3 DNA reads TGTGCCAGCAGTCGGGGGACAGGGATCTACGAGCAGTACTTC. Translation gives CASSRGTGIYEQYF.

The chain carries TRBV28 and TRBJ1-4; TRBD1 aligns across 8 bases. Trimming cost V 2 bases and J 9 bases; bases outside gene matches: 8. This CDR3 spans 15 amino acids. Germline V gives CDR1 MDHEN, CDR2 SYDVKM. The CDR3 protein is CASSLTPGGGKKLFF. Written as DNA, the CDR3 is TGTGCCAGCAGTTTAACCCCAGGGGGCGGGAAAAAACTGTTTTTT. Full variable domain (outside the CDR3, taken from reference TRBV28 and TRBJ1-4): DVKVTQSSRYLVKRTGEKVFLECVQDMDHENMFWYRQDPGLGLRLIYFSYDVKMKEKGDIPEGYSVSREKKERFSLILESASTNQTSMYLCASSLTPGGGKKLFFGSGTQLSVL.

CDR3 region: CASSEVFGLIAGGELFF. Here the CDR3 DNA reads TGTGCCAGCAGTGAAGTATTTGGACTTATTGCTGGCGGGGAGCTGTTTTTT. V usage is TRBV6-1 and J usage is TRBJ2-2; TRBD2 might be the D (5 bases). This CDR3 comprises 17 residues. Germline lookup yields CDR1 MNHNS and CDR2 SASEGT. V was shortened by 1 base and J by 7 bases, with 19 bases between the two germline ends.

The table lists this clone with a count of one. In DNA, the CDR3 is TGTGCCAGCAGCCAAAGCCGGGACATTGCTGGCTACACCTTC. Translated, it gives CASSQSRDIAGYTF. This chain joins TRBV7-2 and TRBJ1-2, with a possible D match to TRBD1 (6 bases). V lost 5 bases and J lost 7, with 17 bases in between. CDR3 size: 14 residues. Germline CDR1 and CDR2: SGHTA and FQGNSA.

In regard to this clone: One end of the junction varies from germline; a read error may be responsible. The chain couples TRBV7-9 to TRBJ1-2, with a weak D call TRBD1 (5 bases). CDR1 and CDR2 (germline): SEHNR, FQNEAQ (reference sequence). CDR3 length equals 13 residues. CDR3: CASSLADSSGYTF. DNA of the CDR3: TGTGCCAGCAGTTTAGCCGACAGTTCTGGCTACACCTTC.

The chain couples TRBV14 to TRBJ2-1, with 9 bases that match TRBD2. CDR3 length equals 17 residues. Trimming cost V 4 bases and J 10 bases; bases outside gene matches: 17. CDR1 and CDR2 from the germline V gene are SGHDN and FVKESK. In DNA form, the CDR3 reads TGTGCCAGCAGCCGCCTAGGGGCGGTAGCGGGAGCGCGGGAGCAGTTCTTC. As protein: CASSRLGAVAGAREQFF.

The V call is TRBV2, the J call TRBJ1-5, with TRBD1 identical over 8 bases. The V segment lost 7 bases and the J segment 6 bases; nucleotides outside the gene matches: 8. This CDR3 is 14 amino acids long. The germline V gene has CDR1 SNHLY and CDR2 FYNNEI. This CDR3 is CASTVRGLSQPQHF. In DNA, the CDR3 is TGTGCCAGCACTGTCAGGGGGCTAAGTCAGCCCCAGCATTTT.

The chain uses TRBV11-2 and TRBJ1-5; 7 bases line up with TRBD1. V trimming: 5 bases; J trimming: 2 bases; junction bases outside the gene matches: 6. This CDR3 spans 15 amino acids. CDR1 SGHAT and CDR2 FQNNGV come from the germline V gene. DNA of the CDR3: TGTGCCAGCAGCCCGGGACAGAGACGCAATCAGCCCCAGCATTTT. Its translation: CASSPGQRRNQPQHF. Together with reference TRBV11-2 and TRBJ1-5, the CDR3 gives the full variable domain: EAGVAQSPRYKIIEKRQSVAFWCNPISGHATLYWYQQILGQGPKLLIQFQNNGVVDDSQLPKDRFSAERLKGVDSTLKIQPAKLEDSAVYLCASSPGQRRNQPQHFGDGTRLSIL.

CDR3 sequence reads: CASSRTRQGYEQYF. CDR3 DNA: TGTGCCAGCAGTCGAACAAGACAGGGGTACGAGCAGTACTTC. The V gene is TRBV28, the J gene TRBJ2-7; 8 bases map to TRBD1. Unmatched junction bases numbered 7, after V lost 5 bases and J lost 4 bases. CDR3 length: 14 amino acids. From germline, CDR1 is MDHEN and CDR2 SYDVKM.

The chain recombines TRBV5-8 with TRBJ2-5; no definite D call. Trimming pared 1 base from V and 0 bases from J, leaving 4 bases between. The CDR3 extends over 13 amino acids. Looked up from germline, CDR1 is SGHTS and CDR2 is YDEGEE. CDR3 sequence reads: CASSLIYQETQYF. CDR3 DNA sequence: TGTGCCAGCAGCTTGATCTACCAAGAGACCCAGTACTTC.

The J gene is TRBJ1-2, the V gene TRBV5-5; D is possibly TRBD1 (5 bases). Between the trimmed V and J ends, which lost 0 bases and 3 bases, there was a span of 9 bases. From germline, CDR1 is SGHKS and CDR2 YYEKEE (reference sequence). The CDR3 runs to 14 residues. This CDR3 reads CASSLGQRYYGYTF. In DNA form, the CDR3 reads TGTGCCAGCAGCTTGGGACAGCGCTACTATGGCTACACCTTC.

The V call is TRBV9, the J call TRBJ2-3; tentative D call: TRBD2 (6 bases). The V and J ends lost 0 bases and 3 bases respectively, with 11 bases between them. The CDR3 extends over 15 amino acids. CDR1 is SGDLS and CDR2 is YYNGEE in the germline V gene. CDR3 coding DNA: TGTGCCAGCAGCGTAGCTCCTAGCGAGACAGATACGCAGTATTTT. Translation: CASSVAPSETDTQYF.

The V call is TRBV29-1, the J call TRBJ2-5; D perhaps matches TRBD2 (6 bases). Deletions cut 4 bases from V and 1 base from J, with 10 bases between. CDR1 and CDR2 from the germline V gene are SQVTM and ANQGSEA. The CDR3 has 13 amino acids. The chain's CDR3 is CSVVRTTQETQYF. The DNA of the CDR3 is TGCAGCGTTGTAAGGACTACCCAAGAGACCCAGTACTTC.

The genes are TRBV27 and TRBJ2-2; tentative D call: TRBD1 (5 bases). The germline V gene encodes CDR1 MNHEY and CDR2 SMNVEV (reference sequence). This CDR3 spans 16 amino acids. The germline V and J ends were trimmed by 0 bases and 5 bases, with 13 bases remaining between them. CDR3 region: CASSLSLPRVTGELFF. In DNA form, the CDR3 reads TGTGCCAGCAGTTTATCCTTACCCAGGGTGACCGGGGAGCTGTTTTTT.

V gene TRBV2 combines with J gene TRBJ2-1; tentatively, D is TRBD2 (5 bases). V dropped 8 bases and J dropped 6 bases, with 23 bases sitting between them. CDR3 length: 16 amino acids. CDR1 and CDR2 from the germline V gene are SNHLY and FYNNEI. The CDR3 is CASLLSRAVRINEQFF. CDR3 coding DNA: TGTGCCAGCTTATTGAGCAGAGCGGTCAGGATCAATGAGCAGTTCTTC.

This chain uses TRBV6-1 with TRBJ1-3; no clear D gene. There are 14 residues in the CDR3. The V gene's germline CDR1 is MNHNS and CDR2 SASEGT. V gave up 8 bases and J gave up 0 bases, with 11 bases separating them. CDR3 protein: CASADGGSGNTIYF. The CDR3 region has the DNA TGTGCCAGCGCGGACGGAGGCTCTGGAAACACCATATATTTT.

The chain employs TRBV5-1 and TRBJ1-2, with a possible D match to TRBD1 (6 bases). Germline V lookup: CDR1 SGHRS, CDR2 YFSETQ. CDR3 size: 14 residues. V was pared by 1 base and J by 8 bases, with 15 bases between. CDR3 in amino acids: CASSLNSGQRGYTF. The CDR3 DNA follows: TGCGCCAGCAGCTTGAATTCTGGACAGAGAGGCTACACCTTC.

The chain has TRBV28 and TRBJ2-3; TRBD2 matches at 13 bases. The junction had 8 bases not matched to a gene; V was cut back by 4 bases and J by 4 bases. The length of the CDR3 is 17 residues. CDR1 is MDHEN and CDR2 is SYDVKM in the germline V gene. The CDR3 region has the DNA TGTGCCAGCAGTTCTGGACTAGCGGGAGAGGTAGCAGATACGCAGTATTTT. Amino acids: CASSSGLAGEVADTQYF.

The V and J genes are TRBV19 and TRBJ2-7; D possibly corresponds to TRBD1 (5 bases). V was cut by 6 bases and J by 7 bases, with 13 bases left in between. From germline, CDR1 is LNHDA and CDR2 SQIVND (reference sequence). CDR3 length: 12 amino acids. The chain's CDR3 is CASRGELGEQYF. The CDR3 DNA sequence: TGTGCCAGTAGAGGGGAATTGGGGGAGCAGTACTTC.

This chain uses TRBV5-5 with TRBJ2-3; TRBD2 is a possible D gene (6 bases). Trimming removed 5 bases from V and 0 bases from J, with 13 bases in between. This CDR3 region has 15 residues. CDR1 is SGHKS and CDR2 is YYEKEE in the germline V gene (reference sequence). The CDR3 sequence: CASRLLSGSTDTQYF. The DNA for the CDR3 is TGTGCCAGCAGGCTCCTCAGCGGGAGCACAGATACGCAGTATTTT.

This sequence joins TRBV7-2 and TRBJ2-2, with 10 nucleotides matching TRBD2. Germline lookup yields CDR1 SGHTA and CDR2 FQGNSA. This CDR3 is built from 15 residues. The junction had 5 bases not matched to a gene; V was cut back by 5 bases and J by 5 bases. The CDR3 loop is CASSRTSGSTGELFF. In DNA, the CDR3 is TGTGCCAGCAGCCGGACTAGCGGATCGACCGGGGAGCTGTTTTTT.